Included here is one T cell receptor (beta chain) sequence, with context. Its target is not known. The CDR3 runs to 13 residues. V was shortened by 4 bases and J by 9 bases, with 10 bases between the two germline ends. Germline lookup yields CDR1 MNHNY and CDR2 SVGAGI (reference sequence). The data were obtained in a study of cytomegalovirus exposure and HLA in healthy donors. Points from the study as a whole: Reports indicated that the classifier achieved high specificity and sensitivity in diagnosing cytomegalovirus status.

60 Vbeta and 13 Jbeta primers were used in PCR. Only in-frame clones appear in the TCRdb table, and some are missing; sequencing was by immunoSEQ multiplex PCR. In the table there are about 140,000 clones, about 80% of which are singletons. This sequence was found in a man aged 40-49 years in good health and CMV-seropositive. Sample: PBMCs. The chain recombines TRBV6-6 with TRBJ1-6, with D possibly being TRBD1 (6 bases). The CDR3 region is CASSSTGISPLHF. The CDR3 coding sequence is TGTGCCAGCAGTTCCACAGGGATTTCACCCCTCCACTTT.